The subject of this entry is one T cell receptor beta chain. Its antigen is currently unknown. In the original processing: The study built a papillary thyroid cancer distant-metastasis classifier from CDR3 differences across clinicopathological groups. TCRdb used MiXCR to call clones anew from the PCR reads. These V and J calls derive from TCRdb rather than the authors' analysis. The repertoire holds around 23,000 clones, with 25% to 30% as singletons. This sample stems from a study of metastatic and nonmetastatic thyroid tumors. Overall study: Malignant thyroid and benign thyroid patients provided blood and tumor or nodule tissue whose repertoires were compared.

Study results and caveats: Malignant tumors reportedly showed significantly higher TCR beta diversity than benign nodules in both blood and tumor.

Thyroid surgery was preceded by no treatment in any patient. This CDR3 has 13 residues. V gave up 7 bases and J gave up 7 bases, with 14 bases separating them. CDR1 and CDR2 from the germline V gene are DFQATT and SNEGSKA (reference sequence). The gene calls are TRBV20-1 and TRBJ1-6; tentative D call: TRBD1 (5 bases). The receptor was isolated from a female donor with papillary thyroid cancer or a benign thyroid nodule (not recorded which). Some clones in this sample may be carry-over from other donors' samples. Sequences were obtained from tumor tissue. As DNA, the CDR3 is TGCAGTGTCTCCGGGACCCAAAATTCACCCCTCCACTTT. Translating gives CSVSGTQNSPLHF.